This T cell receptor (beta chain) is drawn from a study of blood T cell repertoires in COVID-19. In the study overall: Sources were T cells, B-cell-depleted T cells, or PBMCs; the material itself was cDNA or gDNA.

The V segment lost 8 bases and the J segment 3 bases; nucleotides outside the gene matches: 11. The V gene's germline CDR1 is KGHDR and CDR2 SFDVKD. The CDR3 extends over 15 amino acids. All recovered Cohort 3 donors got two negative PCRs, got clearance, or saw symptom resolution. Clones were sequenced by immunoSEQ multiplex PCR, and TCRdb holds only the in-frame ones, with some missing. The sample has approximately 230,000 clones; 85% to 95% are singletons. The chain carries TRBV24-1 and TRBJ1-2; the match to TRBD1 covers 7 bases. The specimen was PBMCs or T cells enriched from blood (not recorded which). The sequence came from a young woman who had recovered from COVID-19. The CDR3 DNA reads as TGTGCCACCAACGGAAGGCAGGGGGACGACTATGGCTACACCTTC. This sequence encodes CATNGRQGDDYGYTF.